This entry features one T cell receptor (beta chain) sequence. Its antigen is still unknown. The CDR3 loop spans 15 amino acids. Trimming left V 3 bases short and J 6 bases short, with 18 bases between. Germline CDR1 reads KGHSH; CDR2 reads LQKENI. This specimen comes from a study of post-analysis software for immune sequencing data. Researchers reported that TCR beta cDNA libraries carried unique molecular identifiers. TCRdb independently ran MiXCR on the PCR reads; one entry per CDR3 protein. The sample has around 400,000 distinct CDR3 sequences, around 33% seen once. The study's findings and limits: TRBV5-6, TRBV5-1 and TRBV20-1 belonged to a set of roughly five TRBV segments that were more frequent in patients than controls.

V is TRBV18 and J is TRBJ2-7, with a weak D call TRBD2 (5 bases). The specimen was blood. This clonotype originated in a girl aged 5-17 years with multiple sclerosis. The CDR3 spells CASSPLEGALSEQYF. In DNA form, the CDR3 reads TGTGCCAGCTCACCCCTTGAGGGCGCTCTGTCCGAGCAGTACTTC.